The 22 T cell receptor beta chains in this list originate from one sample, sequenced in a study of cytomegalovirus exposure and HLA in healthy donors (dated by TCRdb to the late 2010s). Library preparation employed the immunoSEQ multiplex PCR assay. The multiplex PCR relied on a mix of 60 forward primers for TCR Vbeta segments and 13 reverse primers for TCR Jbeta segments. TCRdb limited this immuneACCESS table to in-frame rearrangements with V and J called. A share of clones is missing; checked studies link under half to unresolved V genes, and the rest is unexplained. This sample holds roughly 120,000 clones; 65% to 80% were observed only once. Around 3.2% of the sample rests with the top ten. Specimen: PBMCs. Every receptor here comes from a woman aged 60-70 years in good health and CMV-seropositive.

The rearrangement joins TRBV11-2 to TRBJ1-1, with D hard to call. V was cut by 2 bases and J by 4 bases, with 8 bases left in between. CDR1 and CDR2 from the germline V gene are SGHAT and FQNNGV. The CDR3 has 13 amino acids. CDR3 protein: CASSLFAGTEAFF. The CDR3 bases are TGTGCCAGCAGCTTATTCGCAGGCACTGAAGCTTTCTTT.

To note about this clone: At one boundary the junction diverges from the germline segment, which might be a read error. The chain recombines TRBV7-9 with TRBJ1-2, with D possibly being TRBD1 (5 bases). This CDR3 has 19 residues. Germline V gene lookup returns CDR1 SEHNR and CDR2 FQNEAQ (reference sequence). Here the CDR3 DNA reads TGTTCCAGCAGCTTAATGGGTATGGGGCACAGATTAACCAACTATGGCTACACCTTC. This codes for CSSSLMGMGHRLTNYGYTF.

V is TRBV18 and J is TRBJ2-7; maybe TRBD1 (6 bases). The V gene lost 0 bases and the J gene lost 1 base, with 10 bases spanning the gap. Germline V lookup: CDR1 KGHSH, CDR2 LQKENI. This CDR3 region has 15 residues. CDR3 DNA sequence: TGTGCCAGCTCACCACCTACAGGGACATCCTACGAGCAGTACTTC. It encodes CASSPPTGTSYEQYF.

V usage is TRBV6-5 and J usage is TRBJ2-7, with D possibly matching TRBD2 (5 bases). The CDR3 spans 15 residues. Germline loops: CDR1 MNHEY, CDR2 SVGAGI. Trimming shortened V by 6 bases and J by 5 bases, and 20 bases separated the two germline ends. The CDR3 here is CASRVSWEREDEQYF. CDR3 DNA: TGTGCCAGCAGAGTGTCTTGGGAGCGAGAAGACGAGCAGTACTTC.

This clone was counted a few times. The rearrangement links TRBV5-4 to TRBJ2-3; TRBD2 matches 10 bases. The ends lost 4 bases at V and 3 bases at J; junction bases unmatched: 5. The CDR3 runs to 15 residues. Germline assignment: CDR1 SGHNT and CDR2 YYREEE (reference sequence). This CDR3 is CASSVIAGGTDTQYF. Here the CDR3 DNA reads TGTGCCAGCAGCGTGATAGCGGGAGGAACAGATACGCAGTATTTT.

The V call is TRBV5-4, the J call TRBJ1-2; 8 bases are a match to TRBD1. The V gene's germline CDR1 is SGHNT and CDR2 YYREEE (reference sequence). CDR3 length equals 14 residues. V trimming: 3 bases; J trimming: 4 bases; junction bases outside the gene matches: 5. The DNA of the CDR3 is TGTGCCAGCAGCTACGGACAGGGCGGCTATGGCTACACCTTC. Translated: CASSYGQGGYGYTF.

The V and J genes are TRBV7-2 and TRBJ2-5; 14 bases agree with TRBD2. The CDR3 loop spans 16 amino acids. After removal of 5 bases from V and 4 bases from J, the junction contained 6 bases not matched to a gene. CDR1 and CDR2 (germline): SGHTA, FQGNSA. The CDR3 DNA sequence: TGTGCCAGCAGCCTTTGGACTAGCGGGAGGCCAGAGACCCAGTACTTC. It is translated as CASSLWTSGRPETQYF.

In its sample, this clone was seen once. The rearrangement joins TRBV28 to TRBJ1-4; 9 bases fit TRBD1. After removal of 3 bases from V and 4 bases from J, the junction contained 3 bases not matched to a gene. CDR1 and CDR2 from the germline V gene are MDHEN and SYDVKM. The CDR3 is made up of 15 amino acids. The CDR3 DNA is TGTGCCAGCAGTTTTTCGGGACAGGGTAATGAAAAACTGTTTTTT. Translating it yields CASSFSGQGNEKLFF.

The chain has TRBV2 and TRBJ2-5; 9 bases are shared with TRBD1. The CDR3 is 15 amino acids. Germline V gene sequence: CDR1 SNHLY, CDR2 FYNNEI. The ends lost 6 bases at V and 1 base at J; junction bases unmatched: 6. The CDR3 DNA reads as TGTGCCAGCAGCGGCCCGGGACAGGGCCAAGAGACCCAGTACTTC. It is translated as CASSGPGQGQETQYF.

The chain uses TRBV28 and TRBJ2-7; D ambiguous. The CDR3 sequence is 14 residues long. Germline loops: CDR1 MDHEN, CDR2 SYDVKM. Deletions cut 2 bases from V and 5 bases from J, with 13 bases between. The CDR3 bases are TGTGCCAGCAGTTTACCCCCCCCAGCGAACGAGCAGTACTTC. It translates to CASSLPPPANEQYF.

In this sample, this clone turned up a few times. The rearrangement uses TRBV5-1 and TRBJ1-4; 9 bases line up with TRBD1. From germline, CDR1 is SGHRS and CDR2 YFSETQ. With 3 bases clipped from V and 4 bases from J, the junction kept 10 bases outside the gene matches. CDR3 size: 17 residues. Here the CDR3 DNA reads TGCGCCAGCAGCTCGACAGGGGGTGGTTTTAGTAATGAAAAACTGTTTTTT. It specifies CASSSTGGGFSNEKLFF.

In this sample, this clone is medium-sized. For the CDR3, the DNA is TGTGCCAGCAGCCCGGCCACAGCCTATGGCTACACCTTC. It is translated as CASSPATAYGYTF. The V call is TRBV6-6, the J call TRBJ1-2, with D unresolved. Trimming shortened V by 6 bases and J by 4 bases, and 12 bases separated the two germline ends. Germline loops: CDR1 MNHNY, CDR2 SVGAGI (reference sequence). CDR3 length: 13 residues.

This chain uses TRBV18 with TRBJ2-7, with TRBD1 identical over 8 bases. V shed 3 bases and J 6 bases; nucleotides not matched to a gene: 7. The CDR3 spans 14 residues. Germline values: CDR1 KGHSH, CDR2 LQKENI. The CDR3 spells CASSPPGQAGEQYF. The CDR3 DNA reads TGTGCCAGCTCACCTCCGGGACAGGCTGGCGAGCAGTACTTC.

The V call is TRBV9, the J call TRBJ1-4, with D possibly being TRBD1 (6 bases). The V end lost 0 bases, the J end lost 7 bases, and 19 bases lay between the germline ends. The germline V gene encodes CDR1 SGDLS and CDR2 YYNGEE. This CDR3 has 17 amino acids. The CDR3 DNA reads TGTGCCAGCAGCGTAGCTACGAGGGGGGGCTTCGGTGAAAAACTGTTTTTT. Its translation is CASSVATRGGFGEKLFF.

The V call is TRBV6-5, the J call TRBJ1-6, with TRBD1 matching 8 bases. Germline V gene sequence: CDR1 MNHEY, CDR2 SVGAGI. CDR3 length equals 16 residues. V trimming: 0 bases; J trimming: 8 bases; junction bases outside the gene matches: 6. The CDR3 DNA follows: TGTGCCAGCAGTTACTCGAACCCGGGACAGGATTCACCCCTCCACTTT. Protein sequence: CASSYSNPGQDSPLHF.

This clone came up once. The V call is TRBV19, the J call TRBJ1-1, with TRBD1 matching over 7 bases. Germline CDR1 is LNHDA and CDR2 is SQIVND (reference sequence). This CDR3 has 14 amino acids. V was pared by 9 bases and J by 0 bases, with 7 bases of the junction left unmatched. DNA for the CDR3: TGTGCCAGCCGACAGGGCCCTTTGAACACTGAAGCTTTCTTT. Its translation is CASRQGPLNTEAFF. The whole variable domain, remainder taken from reference TRBV19 and TRBJ1-1, is DGGITQSPKYLFRKEGQNVTLSCEQNLNHDAMYWYRQDPGQGLRLIYYSQIVNDFQKGDIAEGYSVSREKKESFPLTVTSAQKNPTAFYLCASRQGPLNTEAFFGQGTRLTVV.

A remark on this clone: One end of the junction does not line up with germline, which may come from a read error. The rearrangement links TRBV7-9 to TRBJ1-4; D possibly corresponds to TRBD1 (6 bases). The germline V gene has CDR1 SEHNR and CDR2 FQNEAQ (reference sequence). The CDR3 consists of 16 residues. CDR3: CSSSRGGALYNEKLFF. The CDR3 DNA sequence: TGTTCCAGCAGCAGGGGAGGGGCGCTCTATAATGAAAAACTGTTTTTT. The full variable domain, with the rest looked up from reference TRBV7-9 and TRBJ1-4, is DTGVSQNPRHKITKRGQNVTFRCDPISEHNRLYWYRQTLGQGPEFLTYFQNEAQLEKSRLLSDRFSAERPKGSFSTLEIQRTEQGDSAMYLCSSSRGGALYNEKLFFGSGTQLSVL.

V is TRBV9 and J is TRBJ2-5; D unresolved. The length of the CDR3 is 15 residues. V was shortened by 0 bases and J by 4 bases, with 13 bases between the two germline ends. Looked up from germline, CDR1 is SGDLS and CDR2 is YYNGEE. CDR3 sequence: CASSVGMGRGETQYF. DNA for the CDR3: TGTGCCAGCAGCGTAGGGATGGGCCGTGGAGAGACCCAGTACTTC.

The genes are TRBV5-4 and TRBJ2-2, with a weak D call TRBD1 (6 bases). The CDR3 is 16 amino acids. The germline CDR1 and CDR2 sequences are SGHNT and YYREEE (reference sequence). Trimming cost V 4 bases and J 3 bases, with 16 bases left between them. The CDR3, as DNA: TGTGCCAGCAGCCCGGGACACTCTCTCTACACCGGGGAGCTGTTTTTT. This encodes CASSPGHSLYTGELFF. The entire variable domain, with the rest obtained from reference TRBV5-4 and TRBJ2-2, is as follows: ETGVTQSPTHLIKTRGQQVTLRCSSQSGHNTVSWYQQALGQGPQFIFQYYREEENGRGNFPPRFSGLQFPNYSSELNVNALELDDSALYLCASSPGHSLYTGELFFGEGSRLTVL.

This rearrangement joins TRBV11-3 to TRBJ2-1; a possible D gene is TRBD1 (9 bases). The germline CDR1 and CDR2 sequences are SGHNT and YENEEA. The CDR3 sequence is 15 residues long. V was cut by 4 bases and J by 8 bases, with 18 bases left in between. The CDR3 DNA reads as TGTGCCAGCAGCTCGGGGGGGACAGGGCCCCATGAGCAGTTCTTC. It is translated as CASSSGGTGPHEQFF.

The chain carries TRBV27 and TRBJ2-1; no definite D call. The CDR3 runs 14 residues. With 0 bases removed from V and 5 bases from J, the gap between germline ends came to 8 bases. The V gene's germline CDR1 is MNHEY and CDR2 SMNVEV (reference sequence). CDR3 in DNA: TGTGCCAGCAGTTTATCTGCGGCTCACAATGAGCAGTTCTTC. It encodes CASSLSAAHNEQFF.

The genes are TRBV27 and TRBJ2-1, with D hard to call. Germline lookup yields CDR1 MNHEY and CDR2 SMNVEV (reference sequence). V lost 2 bases, J lost 0 bases, and 11 bases lay in between. The CDR3 is 16 amino acids. The CDR3 nucleotides read TGTGCCAGCAGTTTAGGGCCAGGCAGCTCCTACAATGAGCAGTTCTTC. This codes for CASSLGPGSSYNEQFF.